This T cell receptor beta chain was retrieved from a study of blood T cells in healthy people across ages. Study observations and caveats: A strong correlation was seen between TCR beta diversity and naive T cell percentage.

A second 7 to 11 cycle PCR used barcoded and J-beta primers. Via MiXCR, TCRdb re-called the 5' RACE reads, giving one row per CDR3 protein. The sample has around 750,000 distinct CDR3 sequences; less than 70% are singletons. This clonotype was observed a few times. Its antigen is unknown. The source material was blood. The clonotype was recovered from a man at least 80 years old in good health.

CDR3 sequence (DNA): TGTGCCAGCTCACCCGGACTAGCGGGGTACACAGATACGCAGTATTTT. Protein: CASSPGLAGYTDTQYF. This chain links TRBV18 with TRBJ2-3, with TRBD2 identical over 12 bases. Germline-derived CDR1 and CDR2 are KGHSH and LQKENI. Trimming at V came to 3 bases and at J to 2 bases, leaving 3 bases not matched to a gene. The CDR3 consists of 16 residues.